This passage covers 16 T cell receptor beta chains from one sample sequenced in a study of blood T cell repertoires in COVID-19 (dated by TCRdb to about 2020). The library came from the immunoSEQ multiplex PCR assay. This is the immuneACCESS table as TCRdb keeps it, with only in-frame sequences that have V and J called. A part of the clones is gone; compared with another copy, unresolved V genes explain less than half, and the rest is unexplained. The sample profile shows under 250,000 clones; 86% of them were found once. The ten largest clones take up roughly 1.6% of the sample. Sequencing was performed on peripheral blood. These receptors came from a woman aged 60-75 years who had recovered from COVID-19.

The gene calls are TRBV7-9 and TRBJ1-1; possibly TRBD1 for D (5 bases). CDR1 and CDR2 from the germline V gene are SEHNR and FQNEAQ (reference sequence). Trimming removed 5 bases from V and 5 bases from J, with 12 bases in between. The length of the CDR3 is 13 residues. The CDR3 DNA reads TGTGCCAGCAGCCCCCCGGAGGGGACTGAAGCTTTCTTT. Protein sequence: CASSPPEGTEAFF.

This chain's CDR3 is CASSPPDGGAYGYTF. The CDR3 bases are TGTGCCAGCTCACCACCCGACGGGGGGGCCTATGGCTACACCTTC. The V and J genes are TRBV18 and TRBJ1-2; D possibly corresponds to TRBD1 (6 bases). CDR1 and CDR2 from the germline V gene are KGHSH and LQKENI. V was shortened by 0 bases and J by 4 bases, with 12 bases between the two germline ends. The CDR3 runs 15 residues.

The V gene is TRBV6-2 or TRBV6-3, the J gene TRBJ2-3; 7 bases map to TRBD2. Looked up from germline, CDR1 is MNHEY and CDR2 is SVGEGT. This CDR3 comprises 18 residues. The V segment lost 0 bases and the J segment 0 bases; nucleotides outside the gene matches: 9. Here the CDR3 reads CASSYSGRGSPSTDTQYF. The CDR3 DNA reads as TGTGCCAGCAGTTACTCGGGGCGGGGGTCCCCTAGCACAGATACGCAGTATTTT.

The genes are TRBV28 and TRBJ2-4, with D perhaps TRBD1 (6 bases). The CDR3 extends over 17 amino acids. Germline V gene data show CDR1 as MDHEN and CDR2 as SYDVKM. V was pared by 7 bases and J by 0 bases, with 19 bases between. Written as DNA, the CDR3 is TGTGCCAGCACTACGTGGGGGCAGCCACTAGCCAAAAACATTCAGTACTTC. Its translation: CASTTWGQPLAKNIQYF.

In regard to this clone: Within the sample, other DNA sequences also encode this same CDR3. This chain uses TRBV7-2 with TRBJ1-2; D perhaps matches TRBD1 (5 bases). V was cut by 1 base and J by 4 bases, with 13 bases left in between. The CDR3 sequence is 15 residues long. Germline CDR1 reads SGHTA; CDR2 reads FQGNSA. CDR3 in amino acids: CASSLVGQGSYGYTF. The CDR3 coding sequence is TGTGCCAGCAGCTTAGTTGGCCAGGGATCCTATGGCTACACCTTC.

In regard to this clone: At the DNA level, this CDR3 is encoded by other sequences in the same sample as well. The chain combines TRBV3-1 (or the pseudogene TRBV3-2) with TRBJ1-2; 7 bases line up with TRBD1. V lost 7 bases and J lost 4; bases outside the gene matches: 3. From germline, CDR1 is LGHDT and CDR2 YNNKEL (reference sequence). CDR3 length: 12 residues. For the CDR3, the DNA is TGTGCCAGCACCCGGACAGGCTATGGCTACACCTTC. Amino acid sequence: CASTRTGYGYTF.

The V gene is TRBV6-5, the J gene TRBJ1-1; maybe TRBD1 (6 bases). CDR1 is MNHEY, CDR2 SVGAGI, per germline. The CDR3 runs 13 residues. V was shortened by 6 bases and J by 4 bases, with 12 bases between the two germline ends. The CDR3 bases are TGTGCCAGCAGACCAACAGGGACCACTGAAGCTTTCTTT. Protein product: CASRPTGTTEAFF.

CDR3 DNA sequence: TGTGCCAGCGGACCGACAGGGGAGTCGTACGAGCAGTACTTC. Encoded protein: CASGPTGESYEQYF. V is TRBV6-5 and J is TRBJ2-7; 8 nucleotides agree with TRBD1. Losses at the gene ends were 8 bases for V and 4 bases for J; bases not matched to a gene: 10. The CDR3 extends over 14 amino acids. The germline gives CDR1 MNHEY, CDR2 SVGAGI.

This clone was seen only a few times. This chain uses TRBV11-3 with TRBJ2-3; tentatively, D is TRBD1 (6 bases). Trimming cost V 2 bases and J 6 bases, with 15 bases left between them. Germline CDR1 is SGHNT and CDR2 is YENEEA. The length of the CDR3 is 15 residues. DNA for the CDR3: TGTGCCAGCAGCTTATGGGGGCTAGTAGGCGATACGCAGTATTTT. This encodes CASSLWGLVGDTQYF.

The chain couples TRBV4-1 to TRBJ1-5; 7 bases match TRBD1. The V gene's germline CDR1 is MGHRA and CDR2 YSYEKL. V lost 4 bases and J lost 4; bases outside the gene matches: 19. This CDR3 has 19 amino acids. In nucleotides, the CDR3 is TGCGCCAGCAGCCCCCGGCAGGCGCCCGCAGGGGGTGGGAATCAGCCCCAGCATTTT. This codes for CASSPRQAPAGGGNQPQHF.

The chain joins TRBV18 to TRBJ2-4; TRBD2 is a possible D gene (6 bases). The CDR3 contains 18 residues. Germline CDR1 is KGHSH and CDR2 is LQKENI. The V end lost 0 bases, the J end lost 0 bases, and 15 bases lay between the germline ends. Here the CDR3 DNA reads TGTGCCAGCTCACCACCGCGCTGGGAGGCGCTAGCCAAAAACATTCAGTACTTC. Its protein is CASSPPRWEALAKNIQYF.

The chain employs TRBV4-2 and TRBJ1-2, with D perhaps matching TRBD1 (6 bases). CDR1 and CDR2 (germline): LGHNA, YNFKEQ. V was clipped by 3 bases and J by 2 bases, with 13 bases between them. The CDR3 is 15 residues long. The CDR3 loop reads CASSHNRESNYGYTF. CDR3 nucleotide sequence: TGTGCCAGCAGCCACAACAGGGAAAGCAACTATGGCTACACCTTC.

This rearrangement joins TRBV18 to TRBJ2-3, with D possibly being TRBD1 (5 bases). CDR3 length equals 14 residues. Looked up from germline, CDR1 is KGHSH and CDR2 is LQKENI. V lost 3 bases and J 6 bases, leaving 13 bases between the germline ends. The CDR3 bases are TGTGCCAGCTCACCGACAGCCGGGTCGGATACGCAGTATTTT. This sequence encodes CASSPTAGSDTQYF.

The J gene is TRBJ2-5, the V gene TRBV2; possibly TRBD2 for D (5 bases). The V gene lost 5 bases and the J gene lost 4 bases, with 14 bases spanning the gap. The V gene's germline CDR1 is SNHLY and CDR2 FYNNEI. The CDR3 is made up of 14 amino acids. The CDR3 DNA reads as TGTGCCAGCAGTCCAGGACTCCCCGGAGAGACCCAGTACTTC. Its protein product is CASSPGLPGETQYF.

This clone was counted once. The chain joins TRBV11-2 to TRBJ2-7; 7 bases match TRBD1. The length of the CDR3 is 14 residues. V was pared by 1 base and J by 6 bases, with 6 bases of the junction left unmatched. From germline, CDR1 is SGHAT and CDR2 FQNNGV. DNA of the CDR3: TGTGCCAGCAGCTTAGTTAGGGACAGCTTCGAGCAGTACTTC. Encoded protein: CASSLVRDSFEQYF.

The chain employs TRBV7-2 and TRBJ1-4; the D is unclear. The V gene's germline CDR1 is SGHTA and CDR2 FQGNSA. The CDR3 is made up of 13 amino acids. V lost 2 bases and J 8 bases, leaving 9 bases between the germline ends. The CDR3 DNA reads as TGTGCCAGCAGCTTACCCCGGGGAGAAAAACTGTTTTTT. This sequence encodes CASSLPRGEKLFF.